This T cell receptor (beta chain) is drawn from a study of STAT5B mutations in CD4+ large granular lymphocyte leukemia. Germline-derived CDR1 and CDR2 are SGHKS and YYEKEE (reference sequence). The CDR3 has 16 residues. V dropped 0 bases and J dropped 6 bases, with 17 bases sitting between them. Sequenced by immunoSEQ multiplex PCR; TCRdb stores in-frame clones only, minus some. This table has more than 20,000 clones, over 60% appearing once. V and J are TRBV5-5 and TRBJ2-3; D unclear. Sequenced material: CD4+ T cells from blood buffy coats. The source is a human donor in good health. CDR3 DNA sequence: TGTGCCAGCAGCTTGGAGACCTCCACGAAAGTGGATACGCAGTATTTT. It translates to CASSLETSTKVDTQYF.